What follows are 2 T cell receptor beta chains derived from one specimen sequenced in a study of T cell responses to AZD1222 COVID-19 vaccine. Profiling relied on immunoSEQ multiplex PCR, and the TCRdb table lists in-frame clones only, not all of them. The table has about 67,000 clones, around 80% seen once; the top ten hold less than 25%. Material: peripheral blood, obtained on day 0 of AZD1222 vaccination. The source is an adult in good health.

This clone was seen more than once but under ten times. The gene calls are TRBV7-2 and TRBJ1-1; D possibly corresponds to TRBD1 (5 bases). The length of the CDR3 is 15 residues. V gave up 4 bases and J gave up 0 bases, with 12 bases separating them. In germline, CDR1 is SGHTA, CDR2 FQGNSA. The CDR3 loop reads CASSSSSRVNTEAFF. As DNA, the CDR3 is TGTGCCAGCAGCTCATCAAGCAGGGTGAACACTGAAGCTTTCTTT. Full variable domain (remainder filled in from reference TRBV7-2 and TRBJ1-1): GAGVSQSPSNKVTEKGKDVELRCDPISGHTALYWYRQSLGQGLEFLIYFQGNSAPDKSGLPSDRFSAERTGGSVSTLTIQRTQQEDSAVYLCASSSSSRVNTEAFFGQGTRLTVV.

The V gene is TRBV9, the J gene TRBJ2-1; no firm D call. CDR1 is SGDLS, CDR2 YYNGEE, per germline. V lost 4 bases and J 0 bases, leaving 14 bases between the germline ends. The CDR3 spans 16 residues. CDR3: CASSQGKRSSYNEQFF. CDR3 nucleotides: TGTGCCAGCAGCCAAGGGAAGAGAAGCTCCTACAATGAGCAGTTCTTC.